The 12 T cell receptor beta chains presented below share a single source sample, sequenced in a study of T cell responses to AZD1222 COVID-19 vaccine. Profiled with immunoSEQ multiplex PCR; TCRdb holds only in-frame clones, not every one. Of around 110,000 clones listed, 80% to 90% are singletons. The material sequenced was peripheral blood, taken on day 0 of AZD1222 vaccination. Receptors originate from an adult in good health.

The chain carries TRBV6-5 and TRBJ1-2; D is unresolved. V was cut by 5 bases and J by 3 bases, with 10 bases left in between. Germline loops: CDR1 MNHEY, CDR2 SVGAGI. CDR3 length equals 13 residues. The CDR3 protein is CASSLEGYYGYTF. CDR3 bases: TGTGCCAGCAGTCTCGAGGGCTACTATGGCTACACCTTC.

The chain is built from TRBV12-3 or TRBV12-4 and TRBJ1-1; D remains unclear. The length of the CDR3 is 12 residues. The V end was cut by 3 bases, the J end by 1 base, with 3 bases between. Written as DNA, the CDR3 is TGTGCCAGCAGTTTGGAGAACACTGAAGCTTTCTTT. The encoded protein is CASSLENTEAFF.

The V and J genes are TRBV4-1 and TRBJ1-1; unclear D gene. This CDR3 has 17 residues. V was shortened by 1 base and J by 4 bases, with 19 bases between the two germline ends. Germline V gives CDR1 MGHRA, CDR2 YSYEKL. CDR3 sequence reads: CASSQGGRVQRVTEAFF. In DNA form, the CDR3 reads TGCGCCAGCAGCCAAGGCGGGCGCGTTCAGCGGGTCACTGAAGCTTTCTTT.

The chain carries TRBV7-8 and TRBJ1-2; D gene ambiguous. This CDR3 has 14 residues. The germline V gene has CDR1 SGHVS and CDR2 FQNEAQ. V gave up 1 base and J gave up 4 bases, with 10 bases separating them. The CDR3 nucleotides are TGTGCCAGCAGCTTAGAACGGGCACTCTATGGCTACACCTTC. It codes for CASSLERALYGYTF.

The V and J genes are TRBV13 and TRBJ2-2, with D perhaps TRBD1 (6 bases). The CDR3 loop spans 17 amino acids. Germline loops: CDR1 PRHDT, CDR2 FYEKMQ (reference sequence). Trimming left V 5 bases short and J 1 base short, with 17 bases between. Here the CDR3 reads CASSTRGQLLNTGELFF. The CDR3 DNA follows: TGTGCCAGCAGCACACGCGGACAGCTTTTGAACACCGGGGAGCTGTTTTTT.

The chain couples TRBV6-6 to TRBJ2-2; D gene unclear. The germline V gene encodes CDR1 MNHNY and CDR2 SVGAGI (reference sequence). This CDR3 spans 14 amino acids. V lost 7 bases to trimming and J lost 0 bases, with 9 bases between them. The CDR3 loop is CASTERANTGELFF. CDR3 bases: TGTGCCAGCACTGAGAGAGCGAACACCGGGGAGCTGTTTTTT.

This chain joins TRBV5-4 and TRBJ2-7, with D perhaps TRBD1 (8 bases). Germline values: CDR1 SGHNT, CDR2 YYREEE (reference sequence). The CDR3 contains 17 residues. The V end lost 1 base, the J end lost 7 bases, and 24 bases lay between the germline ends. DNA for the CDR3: TGTGCCAGCAGCTTGCAGTCCGGGGGGACAGGTTTCTGGGAGCAGTACTTC. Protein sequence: CASSLQSGGTGFWEQYF.

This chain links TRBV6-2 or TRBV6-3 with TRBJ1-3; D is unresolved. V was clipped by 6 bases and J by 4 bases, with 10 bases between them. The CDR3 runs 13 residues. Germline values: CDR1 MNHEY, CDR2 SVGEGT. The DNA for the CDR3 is TGTGCCAGCAGCCGGGCCCAGGGAAACACCATATATTTT. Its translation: CASSRAQGNTIYF.

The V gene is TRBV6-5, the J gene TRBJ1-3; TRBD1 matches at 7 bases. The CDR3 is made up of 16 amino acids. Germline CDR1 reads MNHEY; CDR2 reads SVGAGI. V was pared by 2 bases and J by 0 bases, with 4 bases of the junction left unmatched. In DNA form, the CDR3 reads TGTGCCAGCAGTTACGAGGGGGCCTACTCTGGAAACACCATATATTTT. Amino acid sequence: CASSYEGAYSGNTIYF.

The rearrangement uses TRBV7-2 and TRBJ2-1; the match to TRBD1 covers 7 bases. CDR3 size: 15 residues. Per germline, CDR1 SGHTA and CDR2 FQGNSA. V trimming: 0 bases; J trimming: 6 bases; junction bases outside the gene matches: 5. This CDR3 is CASSLARRQGNEQFF. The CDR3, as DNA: TGTGCCAGCAGCTTAGCTCGTCGACAGGGCAATGAGCAGTTCTTC.

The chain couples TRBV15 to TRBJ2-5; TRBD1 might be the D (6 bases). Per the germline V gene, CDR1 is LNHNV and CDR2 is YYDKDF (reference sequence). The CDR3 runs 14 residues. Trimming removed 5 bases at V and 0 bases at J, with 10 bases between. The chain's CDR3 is CATSHDRYQETQYF. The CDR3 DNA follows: TGTGCCACCAGCCACGACAGGTACCAAGAGACCCAGTACTTC. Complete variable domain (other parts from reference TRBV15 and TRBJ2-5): DAMVIQNPRYQVTQFGKPVTLSCSQTLNHNVMYWYQQKSSQAPKLLFHYYDKDFNNEADTPDNFQSRRPNTSFCFLDIRSPGLGDTAMYLCATSHDRYQETQYFGPGTRLLVL.

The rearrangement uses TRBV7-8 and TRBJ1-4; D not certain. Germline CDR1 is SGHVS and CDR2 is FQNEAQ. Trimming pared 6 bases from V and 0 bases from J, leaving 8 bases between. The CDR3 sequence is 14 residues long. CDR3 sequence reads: CASSVPATNEKLFF. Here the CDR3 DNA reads TGTGCCAGCAGTGTTCCGGCAACTAATGAAAAACTGTTTTTT. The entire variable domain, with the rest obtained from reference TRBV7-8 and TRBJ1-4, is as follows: GAGVSQSPRYKVAKRGQDVALRCDPISGHVSLFWYQQALGQGPEFLTYFQNEAQLDKSGLPSDRFFAERPEGSVSTLKIQRTQQEDSAVYLCASSVPATNEKLFFGSGTQLSVL.